A selection of T cell receptor beta chains follows, all from one sample in a study of control samples from healthy donors and cancer patients. Method: immunoSEQ multiplex PCR; TCRdb's copy keeps in-frame clones and lacks some. The sample has 170,000 or so clones; 80% to 95% are singletons. Sequenced material: blood. These receptors came from a woman aged 40-49 years in good health. Both conserved end residues are part of each CDR3.

v_gene: TRBV6-5; j_gene: TRBJ1-2; CDR3aa: CASRRDTNYGYTF
v_gene: TRBV11-2; j_gene: TRBJ2-3; CDR3aa: CASSLMGLNTDTQYF
v_gene: TRBV6-1; j_gene: TRBJ1-2; CDR3aa: CASSEPGQIVNRYTF
v_gene: TRBV27; j_gene: TRBJ1-6; CDR3aa: CASSPQSPLNSPLHF
v_gene: TRBV18; j_gene: TRBJ1-2; CDR3aa: CASSPAGGDYGYTF
v_gene: TRBV27; j_gene: TRBJ1-1; CDR3aa: CASSYGQGWGTEAFF
v_gene: TRBV15; j_gene: TRBJ2-1; CDR3aa: CATSTGGGPYNEQFF
v_gene: TRBV6-5; j_gene: TRBJ1-1; CDR3aa: CASSGQGMNTEAFF
v_gene: TRBV25-1; j_gene: TRBJ1-4; CDR3aa: CASGGTGRSDEKLFF
v_gene: TRBV6-6; j_gene: TRBJ2-7; CDR3aa: CASSSWGTDAYEQYF
v_gene: TRBV20-1; j_gene: TRBJ1-1; CDR3aa: CSARRDTEAFF
v_gene: TRBV7-9; j_gene: TRBJ1-2; CDR3aa: CASSLAQGIDGYTF
v_gene: TRBV7-9; j_gene: TRBJ2-7; CDR3aa: CASSQTSGGPRSYEQYF
v_gene: TRBV29-1; j_gene: TRBJ1-1; CDR3aa: CSVVLQGAGEAFF
v_gene: TRBV5-1; j_gene: TRBJ1-2; CDR3aa: CASSLGGDNYGYTF
v_gene: TRBV6-5; j_gene: TRBJ1-1; CDR3aa: CASSYGVQAPNTEAFF
v_gene: TRBV7-9; j_gene: TRBJ1-6; CDR3aa: CASSSGPSPLHF
v_gene: TRBV4-1; j_gene: TRBJ1-2; CDR3aa: CASSHQGRADYGYTF
v_gene: TRBV19; j_gene: TRBJ2-3; CDR3aa: CASSIGGHGDTQYF
v_gene: TRBV3-1/TRBV3-2; j_gene: TRBJ2-7; CDR3aa: CASSQGWGNEQYF
v_gene: TRBV19; j_gene: TRBJ1-2; CDR3aa: CASSSRYEGYGYTF
v_gene: TRBV3-1/TRBV3-2; j_gene: TRBJ1-2; CDR3aa: CASSQRYQANYGYTF
v_gene: TRBV11-2; j_gene: TRBJ2-2; CDR3aa: CASSSNLIGQGLSGELFF
v_gene: TRBV3-1/TRBV3-2; j_gene: TRBJ2-3; CDR3aa: CASSQDTGGHDTQYF
v_gene: TRBV18; j_gene: TRBJ2-4; CDR3aa: CASSPGTGGDLPIQYF
v_gene: TRBV10-3; j_gene: TRBJ2-2; CDR3aa: CAISEHFVEELFF
v_gene: TRBV14; j_gene: TRBJ1-2; CDR3aa: CASSQNQVAYGYTF
v_gene: TRBV19; j_gene: TRBJ2-7; CDR3aa: CASSPHYPFHEQYF
v_gene: TRBV2; j_gene: TRBJ1-5; CDR3aa: CASMADRNQPQHF
v_gene: TRBV28; j_gene: TRBJ1-5; CDR3aa: CASSSTAGNQPQHF
v_gene: TRBV7-6; j_gene: TRBJ2-5; CDR3aa: CASSPRMPQETQYF
v_gene: TRBV15; j_gene: TRBJ2-5; CDR3aa: CATSPSGGAGLETQYF
v_gene: TRBV2; j_gene: TRBJ2-1; CDR3aa: CASSEGTGRVNYNEQFF
v_gene: TRBV14; j_gene: TRBJ2-1; CDR3aa: CASSPGGGPLDEQFF
v_gene: TRBV6-6; j_gene: TRBJ1-4; CDR3aa: CASSQQLGQIDRKLFF
v_gene: TRBV18; j_gene: TRBJ2-1; CDR3aa: CASSPPAGDEQFF
v_gene: TRBV7-9; j_gene: TRBJ2-3; CDR3aa: CASSSTGTVTDTQYF
v_gene: TRBV20-1; j_gene: TRBJ2-5; CDR3aa: CSASGGTQYF
v_gene: TRBV6-5; j_gene: TRBJ1-1; CDR3aa: CASSFTGVNTEAFF
v_gene: TRBV19; j_gene: TRBJ2-7; CDR3aa: CASSPPAGTSSYEQYF
v_gene: TRBV6-1; j_gene: TRBJ1-3; CDR3aa: CASSEATGGLGNTIYF
v_gene: TRBV2; j_gene: TRBJ1-1; CDR3aa: CASSVEGGVTEAFF
v_gene: TRBV6-5; j_gene: TRBJ2-1; CDR3aa: CATSYGREQFF
v_gene: TRBV6-5; j_gene: TRBJ1-2; CDR3aa: CASKGEWANTF
v_gene: TRBV7-9; j_gene: TRBJ2-5; CDR3aa: CASSSSLGQETQYF